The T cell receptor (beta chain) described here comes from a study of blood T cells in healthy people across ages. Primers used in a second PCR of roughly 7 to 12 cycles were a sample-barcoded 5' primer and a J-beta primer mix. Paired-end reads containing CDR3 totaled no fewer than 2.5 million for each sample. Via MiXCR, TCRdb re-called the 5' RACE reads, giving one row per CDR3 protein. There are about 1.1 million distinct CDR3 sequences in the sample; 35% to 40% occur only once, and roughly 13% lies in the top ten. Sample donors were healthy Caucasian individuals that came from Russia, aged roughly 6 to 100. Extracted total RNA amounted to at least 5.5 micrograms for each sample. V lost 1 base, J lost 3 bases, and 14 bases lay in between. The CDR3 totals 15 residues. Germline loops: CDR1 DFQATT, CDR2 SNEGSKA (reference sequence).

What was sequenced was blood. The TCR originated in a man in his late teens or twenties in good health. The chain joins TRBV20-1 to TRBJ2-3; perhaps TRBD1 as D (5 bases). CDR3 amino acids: CSARVADTRTDTQYF. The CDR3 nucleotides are TGCAGTGCTAGAGTGGCGGACACGAGGACAGATACGCAGTATTTT.